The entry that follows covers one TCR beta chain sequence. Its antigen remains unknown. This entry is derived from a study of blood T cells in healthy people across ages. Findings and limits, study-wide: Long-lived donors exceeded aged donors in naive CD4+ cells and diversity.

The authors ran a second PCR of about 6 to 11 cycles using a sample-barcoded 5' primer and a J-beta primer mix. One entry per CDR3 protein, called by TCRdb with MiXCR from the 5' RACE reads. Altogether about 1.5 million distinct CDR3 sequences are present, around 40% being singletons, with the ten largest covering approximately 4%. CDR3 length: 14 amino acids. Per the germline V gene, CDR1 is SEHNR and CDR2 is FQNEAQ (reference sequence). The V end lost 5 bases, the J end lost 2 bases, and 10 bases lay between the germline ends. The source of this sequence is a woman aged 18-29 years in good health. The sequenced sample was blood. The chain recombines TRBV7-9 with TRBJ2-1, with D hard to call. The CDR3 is CASSQSDPYNEQFF. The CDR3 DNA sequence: TGTGCCAGCAGCCAATCTGACCCCTACAATGAGCAGTTCTTC.